This note documents a single T cell receptor (beta chain) sequence. Antigen specificity is unknown. Since a much larger clone is just one base distant, this may be a read error. Samples had at least 6.5 million PBMCs isolated from them. This sample was included in a study of blood T cells in healthy people across ages. A second PCR, run for about 7 to 11 cycles, used a sample-barcoded 5' primer plus a J-beta primer mix. One entry per CDR3 protein results from TCRdb running MiXCR on the 5' RACE reads. The table shows about 650,000 distinct CDR3 sequences, with about 30% occurring only once. Findings of the study overall: Diversity of TCR beta per million T cells declined in a roughly linear way with age.

The germline V gene has CDR1 SGHKS and CDR2 YYEKEE (reference sequence). CDR3 size: 15 residues. The material sequenced was blood. This TCR derives from a woman aged 80 or over in good health. V and J are TRBV5-5 and TRBJ1-1; D is ambiguous. CDR3 DNA sequence: TGTGCCAGCGGCTTGGTTGCGAACTCGAACACTGAAGCTTTCTTT. This sequence encodes CASGLVANSNTEAFF.